This T cell receptor (beta chain) was captured by sequencing in a study of cytomegalovirus exposure and HLA in healthy donors (dated 2017 in TCRdb). About the investigation overall: In an earlier analysis of roughly 590 of the donors, under 300 Gb of sequence data and 100 million or so unique TCR beta sequences from about 179 million T cells were reported. HLA typing covered class I and class II loci at four-digit resolution. A later analysis re-analyzed previously published TCR beta repertoires from approximately 670 donors and added high-resolution HLA genotyping to study TCR occurrence patterns. Approximately 300 gigabases of sequencing data and around 85 million unique TCR sequences made up an early release that covered approximately 700 HLA-typed donors. A handful of DR-DQ haplotypes were handled as single units for association and clustering because linkage in the cohort was strong. Every repertoire in the discovery cohort had been generated on one and the same sequencing platform. On average, around 240,000 unique TCR beta nucleotide sequences were sequenced per donor among 350 to 400 genotyped donors of the cohort, with 15% to 20% of those sequences being non-productive. The later analysis used no new phenotypic data to find candidate immune exposures, relying instead on TCR beta sequences and their occurrence across donors. An earlier analysis of 500 to 750 of the donors applied high-throughput TCR beta sequencing to assess whether each TCR beta V gene segment acted as functional or pseudogenic. The study aimed to test whether cataloging public T cell receptors could reveal signatures of past pathogen exposure. In addition to the first cohort of around 670 subjects, a separate validation cohort of about 120 different subjects was used. The number of donors typed differed by locus, with about 629-630 for A, B, C, DRB1 and DQB1, over 500 for DQA1, about 610 for DPA1, and 400 to 490 for DPB1. To predict cytomegalovirus infection status, the study brought together high-throughput TCR immunosequencing, statistical association of individual TCRs with disease status, and machine learning. Of the roughly 390 genotyped donors, more than 75% were placed in the genetic ancestry cluster associated with self-reported Caucasian donors. A later genetic analysis used genome-wide SNP genotypes for about 60% of the roughly 700 donors, treating that subset as a discovery cohort. The study used immunosequencing to profile the T cell repertoires of 666 subjects and linked those repertoires to cytomegalovirus serostatus. Donor age, sex, ethnicity and CMV serostatus were collected together with the repertoire data. The paper's findings and limits, for the study overall: A later analysis found that most CMV-associated TCR beta chains appeared HLA-restricted, with HLA associations seemingly driven largely by CMV exposure. A group of highly shared sequence variants was considered likely to be a technical artifact of the sequencing pipeline. The cohort was sequenced for TCR beta chains only, and without alpha or paired-chain data the features that could be detected were limited. At a false discovery rate of 0.05, a later analysis linked 15,000 to 20,000 TCR beta sequences to specific HLA alleles. A few of the identified cytomegalovirus-associated TCR beta chains were confirmed in vitro to be specific for cytomegalovirus antigens. Because the 87-base-pair reads could not distinguish some IMGT-functional V segments, including TRBV6-2 and TRBV6-3, those segments were excluded. Because HLA typing was unavailable for some donors at each locus, only the typed subset was used in association tests. For the cohort, immune exposure information was limited to CMV serostatus. Linkage disequilibrium might explain the correlated functional status among segregating V segments, but an unknown experimental factor could not be ruled out. The study listed approximately 150 TCR beta chains as associated with cytomegalovirus. When HLA alleles, especially DR and DQ, strongly co-occurred, attributing TCR associations to individual alleles was difficult. Compared with the approximately 710-donor mean, donors in an Asian-associated ancestry cluster had fewer N-insertions in productive TCRs, according to a later genetic analysis. According to the authors, the approach could potentially be generalized to other disease states and immunological phenotypes. In a later genetic analysis, a missense DCLRE1C variant was associated with V-gene and J-gene trimming of TCR beta chains, and the association was replicated in an independent cohort. Sequencing depth was assumed to be roughly uniform across donors in the presence/absence analyses, though that assumption may not hold. In a later analysis, HLA-associated TCR beta chains showed more clonal expansion and lower generation probabilities than non-associated chains that were equally common. In both the original and validation cohorts, the classifier was reported to diagnose cytomegalovirus status with high specificity and sensitivity. Because counts were too low, 15 to 20 rarely observed V segments, including chromosome 9 orphons, were excluded from the earlier analysis of some 590 of the donors. According to a later analysis, parvovirus B19, influenza, CMV and Epstein-Barr virus appeared linked to several top co-occurrence clusters. Across donors, most TCR sequences were observed very rarely, whereas some public TCRs were present in many individuals. A further reported finding was that TCR beta sequences accurately predicted the HLA-A and HLA-B alleles for most subjects in the first cohort. Broadly in line with IMGT annotations, most TCR beta V segments showed up in productive rearrangements about 87% or about 30% of the time in an earlier analysis of a few hundred of the donors. In a later analysis, the rate of TCR association differed among HLA loci, with DRB1 alleles having the most associated TCRs and HLA-C alleles having the fewest.

This clone occurred a few times. Its antigen remains undetermined. The input lacks base qualities; no much larger clone sits a single base away. The CDR3 starts with the cysteine, ends with the phenylalanine, and has 15 residues. CDR3 DNA only is kept here, 45 bases in frame from base 1. The junction carries 18 bases between V and J, which are trimmed by 6 bases and 4 bases respectively. For CDR1 and CDR2, the germline V gene lists MNHEY and SVGAGI. Libraries were constructed by the immunoSEQ multiplex PCR assay. For the multiplex PCR, a mixture combining 60 forward primers for TCR Vbeta segments and 13 reverse primers for TCR Jbeta segments was used. The CDR3 region of rearranged TCR beta genes was amplified from genomic DNA by a multiplex PCR assay. On the Illumina HiSeq System, the amplified TCR beta libraries were sequenced as 87-base-pair reads. The published analysis was carried out like this. Across the 640 or so repertoires, a later analysis counted approximately 83 million unique TCR beta chains, 9 million to 14 million of which were shared by at least two donors. Raw reads were error-corrected and collapsed into unique sequences by a nearest-neighbor algorithm in which closely related sequences were merged to remove PCR and sequencing errors. CDR3 sequences were aligned to IMGT reference sequences to assign V, D and J gene segments. For a sequence to be retained, at least a six-nucleotide match to both a V gene segment and a J gene segment was required. Rearrangements were called productive when the CDR3 lacked stop codons and stayed in frame with V and J; all others were non-productive. Following IMGT convention, CDR3 was defined as the stretch from the second conserved V-encoded cysteine up to the conserved J-encoded phenylalanine. The earlier analysis of fewer than 750 of the donors excluded sequences that lacked an unambiguous match to a single V gene segment. In an earlier analysis of a few hundred of the donors, V segments were called functional above 56.7% productive rearrangements and were called segregating when the between-donor standard deviation exceeded 5%. A statistical classification framework was built for diagnosing cytomegalovirus status from the catalog of TCR beta chain sequences. In a later analysis, V and J genes were assigned by comparing TCR nucleotide sequences against IMGT/GENE-DB human TR gene sequences. The TCRdist pipeline was used in a later analysis to assign CDR3 sequences and most-parsimonious VDJ recombination scenarios. In a later analysis, each TCR beta chain was defined by its CDR3 amino acid sequence together with its V-gene family, and reads lacking a unique V-gene family were excluded. In a later analysis, fewer than 600 highly shared, low-generation-probability nucleotide sequences were removed to address suspected cross-contamination and a sequencing artifact. In a later analysis, a clonal expansion index was calculated for each public chain from normalized within-repertoire ranks of inferred template counts. A later analysis computed generation probabilities with a VDJ recombination model fitted to out-of-frame rearrangements, and checked the results against IGoR. In a later analysis, hypergeometric tests were used to score TCR-TCR, TCR-HLA and TCR-CMV co-occurrence, with a repertoire-size bias correction applied to TCR pairs. False discovery rates were estimated in a later analysis by permuting HLA or CMV assignments 20 times. In a later analysis, co-occurring TCRs were grouped using DBSCAN, and TCRdist sequence similarity was added for clustering within HLA-allele-positive subsets. Repertoires with fewer than 30,000 or more than 120,000 public chains, plus five repertoires with anomalous nucleotide sharing, were excluded from co-occurrence clustering. In its TCRdb copy, this immuneACCESS table keeps in-frame sequences only and misses some clones. Where compared with another copy, unresolved V genes explain less than half of these, and the others have no known cause. V, J and clone size were drawn from that table, and D and trimming were deduced from the DNA. A total of around 180,000 clones appear in this sample, over 60% of them only once. The ten largest clones take up roughly 1.1% of the sample.

In total, roughly 670 healthy bone marrow donors made up the cohort. At the time of sampling, all cohort members were nominally healthy, though unrecorded immune exposures were likely present. The donor was CMV seronegative and belonged to the group of 380 or so seronegative cohort members. Each donor provided a peripheral blood sample, and peripheral blood mononuclear cells were used for TCR beta sequencing. The Qiagen DNeasy Blood Extraction Kit was used to extract genomic DNA from the blood cell samples. This TCR was sampled from a woman between 40 and 55 years old in good health and CMV-seronegative. In this chain, TRBV6-5 is recombined with TRBJ1-1, with no confidently assigned D gene. The sequenced sample was PBMCs. The CDR3 here reads CASSRTFGVGTEAFF. The nucleotide sequence is TGTGCCAGCAGCCGAACTTTCGGGGTCGGCACTGAAGCTTTCTTT.